One sample yielded the 32 T cell receptor beta chains listed below, sequenced in a study of blood T cells in healthy people across ages. For the second PCR, which ran for roughly 7 to 11 cycles, a sample-barcoded 5' primer and a J-beta primer mix were used. MiXCR, applied by TCRdb to the 5' RACE reads, yields one record per CDR3 protein. This table has about 1.4 million distinct CDR3 sequences, approximately 60% appearing once. Sequenced material: blood. These TCRs come from a man between 18 and 35 years old in good health.

The J gene is TRBJ1-6, the V gene TRBV11-1; the match to TRBD1 covers 8 bases. After removal of 5 bases from V and 8 bases from J, the junction contained 5 bases not matched to a gene. CDR3 length equals 14 residues. Germline CDR1 is SGHAT and CDR2 is FQDESV (reference sequence). CDR3 coding DNA: TGTGCCAGCAGCCACCGGACAGGGCATTCACCCCTCCACTTT. Amino acid sequence: CASSHRTGHSPLHF.

The CDR3 protein is CSARVVGKSYEQYF. DNA of the CDR3: TGCAGTGCTAGAGTTGTAGGGAAATCCTACGAGCAGTACTTC. The chain carries TRBV20-1 and TRBJ2-4; no clear D gene. The DNA end is a closer match to TRBJ2-7, so the J assignment may be wrong. The germline CDR1 and CDR2 sequences are DFQATT and SNEGSKA (reference sequence). CDR3 length: 14 amino acids.

The chain carries TRBV6-2 or TRBV6-3 and TRBJ1-1; 8 bases agree with TRBD1. Germline CDR1 is MNHEY and CDR2 is SVGEGT. The CDR3 consists of 18 residues. The ends lost 2 bases at V and 2 bases at J; junction bases unmatched: 13. In nucleotides, the CDR3 is TGTGCCAGCAGTTACCAGACCGGGACAGGACATCGAAACACTGAAGCTTTCTTT. It is translated as CASSYQTGTGHRNTEAFF.

This sequence joins TRBV29-1 and TRBJ1-1, with unresolved D. This CDR3 is built from 13 residues. V was clipped by 6 bases and J by 3 bases, with 14 bases between them. Germline V gene data show CDR1 as SQVTM and CDR2 as ANQGSEA. CDR3 loop: CSVGLHPDTEAFF. Written as DNA, the CDR3 is TGCAGCGTGGGTCTCCACCCTGACACTGAAGCTTTCTTT.

The chain couples TRBV27 to TRBJ2-5; perhaps TRBD2 as D (6 bases). The CDR3 covers 13 residues. CDR1 is MNHEY and CDR2 is SMNVEV in the germline V gene (reference sequence). Trimming left V 4 bases short and J 11 bases short, with 17 bases between. The CDR3 sequence is CASSWVESGEQYF. The CDR3 region has the DNA TGTGCCAGCAGTTGGGTAGAATCGGGAGAGCAGTACTTC.

The genes are TRBV28 and TRBJ2-5; possible D gene TRBD2, 5 bases. The CDR3 covers 14 residues. Trimming removed 5 bases at V and 2 bases at J, with 12 bases between. Per the germline V gene, CDR1 is MDHEN and CDR2 is SYDVKM. The CDR3 is CASSPTWTQETQYF. Here the CDR3 DNA reads TGTGCCAGCAGTCCGACGTGGACTCAAGAGACCCAGTACTTC.

This clonotype was picked up a small number of times. V usage is TRBV4-1 and J usage is TRBJ2-7; no definite D call. Germline V CDR1 and CDR2: MGHRA, YSYEKL. This CDR3 comprises 14 residues. V was pared by 4 bases and J by 0 bases, with 10 bases between. In DNA, the CDR3 is TGCGCCAGCAGCCGGCCAGGCGACTCCTACGAGCAGTACTTC. Its translation: CASSRPGDSYEQYF.

The chain joins TRBV4-1 to TRBJ1-4; D possibly corresponds to TRBD1 (5 bases). CDR1 and CDR2 (germline): MGHRA, YSYEKL. This CDR3 region has 16 residues. The germline V and J ends were trimmed by 1 base and 8 bases, with 17 bases remaining between them. The CDR3, as DNA: TGCGCCAGCAGCCAAGTGCACGGGGGAAATGACGAAAAACTGTTTTTT. Protein product: CASSQVHGGNDEKLFF.

The V call is TRBV7-2, the J call TRBJ2-2; unclear D gene. In germline, CDR1 is SGHTA, CDR2 FQGNSA. The CDR3 extends over 16 amino acids. With 4 bases removed from V and 6 bases from J, the gap between germline ends came to 18 bases. The DNA for the CDR3 is TGTGCCAGCAGCTCCCCCGGCAGGTGGAGCGCCGGGGAGCTGTTTTTT. This sequence encodes CASSSPGRWSAGELFF.

This clonotype was seen only a few times. The chain recombines TRBV6-5 with TRBJ2-7; D assignment may be TRBD1 or TRBD2 (5 bases each). This CDR3 contains 15 residues. V was clipped by 5 bases and J by 1 base, with 15 bases between them. Germline CDR1 is MNHEY and CDR2 is SVGAGI. The CDR3, as DNA: TGTGCCAGCAGTACCGCCGGGACGGATTCCTACGAGCAGTACTTC. Amino acid sequence: CASSTAGTDSYEQYF.

The genes are TRBV29-1 and TRBJ2-2, with a weak D call TRBD1 (6 bases). The CDR3 loop spans 14 amino acids. Looked up from germline, CDR1 is SQVTM and CDR2 is ANQGSEA. V lost 7 bases and J lost 1, with 13 bases in between. CDR3 in DNA: TGCAGCGCAGACCCGACAGGGAACACCGGGGAGCTGTTTTTT. Protein: CSADPTGNTGELFF.

This clonotype was seen a few times. The chain couples TRBV27 to TRBJ1-6; D is undetermined. CDR3 length equals 13 residues. Germline V CDR1 and CDR2: MNHEY, SMNVEV (reference sequence). The V end lost 7 bases, the J end lost 11 bases, and 15 bases lay between the germline ends. CDR3 coding DNA: TGTGCCAGCATGGCAAGAGTTCGCCCACCCCTCCACTTT. It is translated as CASMARVRPPLHF.

The rearrangement links TRBV20-1 to TRBJ2-3, with 9 bases lining up with TRBD1. Trimming cost V 6 bases and J 10 bases; bases outside gene matches: 17. Germline loops: CDR1 DFQATT, CDR2 SNEGSKA (reference sequence). This CDR3 spans 15 amino acids. This CDR3 reads CSAPPVQGAQPPQYF. In DNA form, the CDR3 reads TGCAGTGCCCCTCCGGTACAGGGGGCGCAGCCCCCGCAGTATTTT.

This clonotype was counted between two and nine times. This sequence joins TRBV20-1 and TRBJ2-3, with a possible D match to TRBD1 (5 bases). The CDR3 spans 12 residues. The V and J ends lost 1 base and 6 bases respectively, with 8 bases between them. Per germline, CDR1 DFQATT and CDR2 SNEGSKA (reference sequence). The CDR3 protein is CSARATVDTQYF. Here the CDR3 DNA reads TGCAGTGCTAGAGCGACAGTTGATACGCAGTATTTT.

The V gene is TRBV4-3, the J gene TRBJ2-3, with D perhaps being TRBD1 or TRBD2 (5 bases each). V was shortened by 3 bases and J by 1 base, with 20 bases between the two germline ends. The CDR3 has 18 residues. Looked up from germline, CDR1 is LGHNA and CDR2 is YSLEER. The CDR3 protein is CASSQGVDNQPGTDTQYF. The CDR3 nucleotides read TGCGCCAGCAGCCAGGGGGTAGACAACCAGCCTGGCACAGATACGCAGTATTTT.

The chain employs TRBV27 and TRBJ2-2; no reliable D call. Per the germline V gene, CDR1 is MNHEY and CDR2 is SMNVEV (reference sequence). Trimming cost V 3 bases and J 4 bases, with 12 bases left between them. The CDR3 sequence is 15 residues long. The CDR3 nucleotides read TGTGCCAGCAGTTTGCGAAGCAGGCTCACCGGGGAGCTGTTTTTT. Protein sequence: CASSLRSRLTGELFF.

The rearrangement uses TRBV4-1 and TRBJ2-1; D is perhaps TRBD2 (5 bases). Per germline, CDR1 MGHRA and CDR2 YSYEKL. The length of the CDR3 is 16 residues. V shed 4 bases and J shed 7 bases, with 20 bases lying between them. CDR3 region: CASSPIPTSSLNEQFF. Here the CDR3 DNA reads TGCGCCAGCAGCCCTATCCCCACCTCTAGCCTGAATGAGCAGTTCTTC.

This clonotype has more than one count but fewer than ten. The chain links TRBV20-1 to TRBJ2-1; TRBD2 matches at 7 bases. Unmatched junction bases numbered 11, after V lost 0 bases and J lost 6 bases. The CDR3 consists of 16 residues. The germline gives CDR1 DFQATT, CDR2 SNEGSKA (reference sequence). This CDR3 reads CSARDLTGGRINEQFF. CDR3 nucleotide sequence: TGCAGTGCTAGAGATCTAACGGGAGGCCGGATCAATGAGCAGTTCTTC.

The chain uses TRBV4-1 and TRBJ2-6, with a possible D match to TRBD1 (6 bases). The CDR3 runs 18 residues. CDR1 and CDR2 (germline): MGHRA, YSYEKL. V shed 1 base and J shed 3 bases, with 16 bases lying between them. CDR3 loop: CASSQVSPGQNGANVLTF. CDR3 DNA sequence: TGCGCCAGCAGCCAAGTTTCCCCCGGACAGAATGGGGCCAACGTCCTGACTTTC.

This chain links TRBV11-2 with TRBJ2-1, with TRBD2 matching over 11 bases. Unmatched junction bases numbered 10, after V lost 8 bases and J lost 4 bases. The length of the CDR3 is 16 residues. Germline V gene data show CDR1 as SGHAT and CDR2 as FQNNGV. The CDR3: CASGSSGRRIYNEQFF. The CDR3, as DNA: TGTGCCAGCGGTTCTAGCGGGAGGAGGATTTACAATGAGCAGTTCTTC.

The chain uses TRBV27 and TRBJ2-5; D ambiguous. The DNA end favors TRBJ2-7, so the J call may be wrong. The CDR3 has 13 amino acids. Germline V gene lookup returns CDR1 MNHEY and CDR2 SMNVEV (reference sequence). CDR3 sequence: CASSYQVQNEQYF. In DNA, the CDR3 is TGTGCCAGCAGTTATCAGGTACAAAACGAGCAGTACTTC.

The V gene is TRBV7-2, the J gene TRBJ1-2; no clear D. The CDR3 length is 14 residues. Germline loops: CDR1 SGHTA, CDR2 FQGNSA. V shed 7 bases and J shed 8 bases, with 20 bases lying between them. CDR3 sequence: CASTPKEGLGGYTF. The DNA for the CDR3 is TGTGCCAGCACCCCCAAGGAGGGATTAGGCGGCTACACCTTC.

This rearrangement joins TRBV3-1 to TRBJ2-7; TRBD2 matches 8 bases. The CDR3 spans 16 residues. Trimming removed 4 bases from V and 7 bases from J; junction bases left unmatched: 15. Germline V CDR1 and CDR2: LGHDT, YNNKEL (reference sequence). Written as DNA, the CDR3 is TGTGCCAGCAGCCTACCTTTCGGGGGGGTAAAGCATGAGCAGTACTTC. It yields the protein CASSLPFGGVKHEQYF.

V is TRBV20-1 and J is TRBJ2-1, with D possibly being TRBD1 (6 bases). The CDR3 runs 14 residues. The ends were cut back, 5 bases at V and 6 bases at J, with 17 bases in the middle. CDR1 is DFQATT, CDR2 SNEGSKA, per germline (reference sequence). CDR3 sequence: CSAGEGDGFNEQFF. CDR3 sequence (DNA): TGCAGTGCTGGTGAGGGGGATGGTTTCAATGAGCAGTTCTTC.

The chain recombines TRBV4-3 with TRBJ2-2; 9 bases are shared with TRBD1. This CDR3 contains 16 residues. J lost 7 bases, V lost 4 bases, and 10 bases had no gene match. CDR1 is LGHNA and CDR2 is YSLEER in the germline V gene. Here the CDR3 DNA reads TGCGCCAGCAGCCTGGGACAGGGATGGGTCGGCGGGGAGCTGTTTTTT. It is translated as CASSLGQGWVGGELFF.

The chain employs TRBV6-2 or TRBV6-3 and TRBJ1-2; D is uncertain. Germline assignment: CDR1 MNHEY and CDR2 SVGEGT. This CDR3 is built from 13 residues. The germline V and J ends were trimmed by 2 bases and 7 bases, with 11 bases remaining between them. CDR3 residues: CASSYGDSVGYTF. CDR3 in DNA: TGTGCCAGCAGTTACGGTGACTCTGTTGGCTACACCTTC.

The V and J genes are TRBV5-5 and TRBJ2-7; D unresolved. V lost 3 bases, J lost 3 bases, and 10 bases lay in between. From germline, CDR1 is SGHKS and CDR2 YYEKEE (reference sequence). This CDR3 has 13 amino acids. The CDR3: CASSSHQSYEQYF. The DNA of the CDR3 is TGTGCCAGCAGCTCCCACCAAAGCTACGAGCAGTACTTC.

The chain recombines TRBV20-1 with TRBJ2-1, with 9 bases lining up with TRBD2. CDR3 length: 12 amino acids. Germline CDR1 is DFQATT and CDR2 is SNEGSKA (reference sequence). With V trimmed by 6 bases and J by 13 bases, 10 bases remained unmatched. The CDR3 DNA reads as TGCAGTGCCCGAGGGGGAGGGACTAGCCAGTTCTTC. It yields the protein CSARGGGTSQFF.

This chain uses TRBV12-3 or TRBV12-4 with TRBJ1-3; no reliable D call. V dropped 3 bases and J dropped 0 bases, with 6 bases sitting between them. The CDR3 length is 14 residues. CDR3 bases: TGTGCCAGCAGTTTGGTAGGCTCTGGAAACACCATATATTTT. Its translation is CASSLVGSGNTIYF.

The CDR3 DNA reads TGTGCCAGCGCCGCCGGCAGGGACCCAGGTGAAAAACTGTTTTTT. It yields the protein CASAAGRDPGEKLFF. The chain joins TRBV6-5 to TRBJ1-4, with a weak D call TRBD1 (5 bases). The CDR3 has 15 amino acids. From germline, CDR1 is MNHEY and CDR2 SVGAGI. Trimming left V 8 bases short and J 7 bases short, with 20 bases between.

The chain is built from TRBV7-2 and TRBJ2-7, with D unresolved. V shed 3 bases and J shed 7 bases, with 13 bases lying between them. In germline, CDR1 is SGHTA, CDR2 FQGNSA. The CDR3 totals 13 residues. For the CDR3, the DNA is TGTGCCAGCAGCTTCGTCCCGCTAGATGAGCAGTACTTC. Translation: CASSFVPLDEQYF.

This clonotype was seen only a few times. The V call is TRBV7-9, the J call TRBJ2-1; no definite D call. V lost 6 bases and J 4 bases, leaving 13 bases between the germline ends. The CDR3 consists of 14 residues. Germline loops: CDR1 SEHNR, CDR2 FQNEAQ (reference sequence). CDR3 nucleotide sequence: TGTGCCAGCAGGTCGGCGGAATCGTACAATGAGCAGTTCTTC. Amino acid sequence: CASRSAESYNEQFF.